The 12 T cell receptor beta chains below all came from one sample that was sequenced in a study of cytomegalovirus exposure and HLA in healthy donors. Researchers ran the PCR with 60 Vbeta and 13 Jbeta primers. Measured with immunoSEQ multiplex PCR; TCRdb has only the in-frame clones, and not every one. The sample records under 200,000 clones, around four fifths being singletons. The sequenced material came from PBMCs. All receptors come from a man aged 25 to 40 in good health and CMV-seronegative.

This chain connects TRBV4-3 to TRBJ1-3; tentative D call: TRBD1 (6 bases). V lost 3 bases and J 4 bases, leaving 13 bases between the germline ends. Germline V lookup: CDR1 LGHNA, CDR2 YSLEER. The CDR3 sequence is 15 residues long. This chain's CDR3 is CASSQGTGLGNTIYF. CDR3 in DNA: TGCGCCAGCAGCCAGGGTACAGGGCTCGGAAACACCATATATTTT.

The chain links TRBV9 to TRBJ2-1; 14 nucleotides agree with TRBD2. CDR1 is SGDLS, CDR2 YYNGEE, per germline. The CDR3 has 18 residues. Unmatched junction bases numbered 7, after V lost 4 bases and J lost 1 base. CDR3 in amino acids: CASSPRLAGGPSYNEQFF. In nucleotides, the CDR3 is TGTGCCAGCAGCCCGCGACTAGCGGGAGGGCCGTCCTACAATGAGCAGTTCTTC.

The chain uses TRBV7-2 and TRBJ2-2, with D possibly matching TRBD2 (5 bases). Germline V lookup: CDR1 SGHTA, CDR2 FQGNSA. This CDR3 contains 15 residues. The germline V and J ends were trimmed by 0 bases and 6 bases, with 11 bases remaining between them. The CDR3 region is CASSLAGEASGELFF. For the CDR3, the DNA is TGTGCCAGCAGCTTAGCGGGAGAGGCGTCCGGGGAGCTGTTTTTT.

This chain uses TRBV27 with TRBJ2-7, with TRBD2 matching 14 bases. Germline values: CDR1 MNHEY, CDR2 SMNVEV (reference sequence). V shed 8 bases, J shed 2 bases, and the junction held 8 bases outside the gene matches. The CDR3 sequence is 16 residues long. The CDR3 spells CASGGTSGSLAYEQYF. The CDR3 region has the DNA TGTGCCAGCGGGGGGACTAGCGGGAGTTTGGCCTACGAGCAGTACTTC.

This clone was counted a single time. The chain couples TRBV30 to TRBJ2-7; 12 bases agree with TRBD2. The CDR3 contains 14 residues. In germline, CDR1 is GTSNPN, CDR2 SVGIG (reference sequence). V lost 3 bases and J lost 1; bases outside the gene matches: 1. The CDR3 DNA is TGTGCCTGGAGCGGACTAGCGGGGTCCTACGAGCAGTACTTC. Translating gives CAWSGLAGSYEQYF.

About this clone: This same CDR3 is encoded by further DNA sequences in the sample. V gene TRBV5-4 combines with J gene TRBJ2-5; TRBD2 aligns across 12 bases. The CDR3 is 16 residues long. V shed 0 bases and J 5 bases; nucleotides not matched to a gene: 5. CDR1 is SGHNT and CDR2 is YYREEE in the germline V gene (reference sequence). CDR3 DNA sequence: TGTGCCAGCAGCTTGGGTCTAGCGGGAGGGCCTGAGACCCAGTACTTC. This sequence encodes CASSLGLAGGPETQYF.

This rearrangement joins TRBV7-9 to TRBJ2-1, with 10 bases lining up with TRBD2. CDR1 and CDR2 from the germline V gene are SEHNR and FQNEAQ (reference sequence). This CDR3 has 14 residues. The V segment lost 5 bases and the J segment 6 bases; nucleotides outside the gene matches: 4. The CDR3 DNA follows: TGTGCCAGCAGCGGGCGGACTAGCGGCAATGAGCAGTTCTTC. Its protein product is CASSGRTSGNEQFF.

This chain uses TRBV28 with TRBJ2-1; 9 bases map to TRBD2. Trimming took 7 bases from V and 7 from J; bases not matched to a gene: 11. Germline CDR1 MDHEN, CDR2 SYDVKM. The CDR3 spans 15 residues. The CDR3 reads CASKKPGLAPNEQFF. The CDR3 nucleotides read TGTGCCAGCAAGAAACCGGGACTAGCCCCGAATGAGCAGTTCTTC.

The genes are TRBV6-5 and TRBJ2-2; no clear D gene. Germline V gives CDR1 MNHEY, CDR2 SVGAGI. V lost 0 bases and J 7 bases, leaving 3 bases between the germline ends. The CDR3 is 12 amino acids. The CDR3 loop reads CASSYSVGELFF. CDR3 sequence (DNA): TGTGCCAGCAGTTACTCCGTCGGGGAGCTGTTTTTT.

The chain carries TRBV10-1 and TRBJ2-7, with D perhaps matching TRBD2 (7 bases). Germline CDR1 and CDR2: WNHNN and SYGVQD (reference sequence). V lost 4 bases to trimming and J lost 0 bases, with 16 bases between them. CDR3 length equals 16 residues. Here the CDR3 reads CASSGRRGAGSYEQYF. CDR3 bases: TGCGCCAGCAGTGGCAGACGGGGGGCCGGCTCCTACGAGCAGTACTTC.

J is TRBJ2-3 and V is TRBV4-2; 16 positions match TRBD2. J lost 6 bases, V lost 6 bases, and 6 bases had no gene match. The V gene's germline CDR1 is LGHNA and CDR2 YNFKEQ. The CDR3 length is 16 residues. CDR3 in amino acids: CASRGTSGRAEDTQYF. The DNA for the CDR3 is TGTGCCAGCAGAGGGACTAGCGGGAGGGCGGAGGATACGCAGTATTTT.

The CDR3 reads CASREGTGDYEQYF. The CDR3 region has the DNA TGTGCCAGCAGGGAAGGTACAGGGGACTACGAGCAGTACTTC. This chain connects TRBV6-6 to TRBJ2-7, with 7 bases lining up with TRBD1. Trimming took 6 bases from V and 3 from J; bases not matched to a gene: 8. CDR3 length equals 14 residues. CDR1 is MNHNY and CDR2 is SVGAGI in the germline V gene (reference sequence).